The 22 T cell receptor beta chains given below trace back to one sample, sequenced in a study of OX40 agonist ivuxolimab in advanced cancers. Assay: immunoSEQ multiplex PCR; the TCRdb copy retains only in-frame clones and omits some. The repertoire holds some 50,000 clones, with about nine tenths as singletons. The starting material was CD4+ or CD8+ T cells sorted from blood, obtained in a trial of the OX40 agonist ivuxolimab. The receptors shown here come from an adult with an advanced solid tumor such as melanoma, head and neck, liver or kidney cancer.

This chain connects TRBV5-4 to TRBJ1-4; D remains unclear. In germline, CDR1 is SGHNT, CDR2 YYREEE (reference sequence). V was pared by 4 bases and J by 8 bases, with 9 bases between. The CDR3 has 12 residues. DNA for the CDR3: TGTGCCAGCAGCCCGCTTGGGGAAAAACTGTTTTTT. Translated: CASSPLGEKLFF.

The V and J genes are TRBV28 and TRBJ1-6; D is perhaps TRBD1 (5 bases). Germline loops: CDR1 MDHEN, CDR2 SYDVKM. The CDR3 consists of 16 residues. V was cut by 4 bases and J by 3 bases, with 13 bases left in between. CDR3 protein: CASSSARAHYNSPLHF. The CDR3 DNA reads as TGTGCCAGCAGTTCCGCCAGGGCCCACTATAATTCACCCCTCCACTTT.

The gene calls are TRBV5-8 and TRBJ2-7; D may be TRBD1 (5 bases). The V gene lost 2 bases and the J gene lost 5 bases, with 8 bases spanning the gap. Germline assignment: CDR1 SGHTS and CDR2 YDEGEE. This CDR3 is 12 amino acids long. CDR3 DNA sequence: TGTGCCAGCAGCTTTAGCAGGGACGAGCAGTACTTC. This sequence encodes CASSFSRDEQYF. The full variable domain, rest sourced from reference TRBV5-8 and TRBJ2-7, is EAGVTQSPTHLIKTRGQQATLRCSPISGHTSVYWYQQALGLGLQFLLWYDEGEERNRGNFPPRFSGRQFPNYSSELNVNALELEDSALYLCASSFSRDEQYFGPGTRLTVT.

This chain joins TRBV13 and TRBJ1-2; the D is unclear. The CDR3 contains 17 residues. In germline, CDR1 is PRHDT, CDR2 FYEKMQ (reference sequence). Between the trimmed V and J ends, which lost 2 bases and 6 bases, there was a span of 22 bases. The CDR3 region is CASSLLFLGSKENGYTF. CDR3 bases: TGTGCCAGCAGCTTATTATTCCTTGGGTCTAAAGAAAATGGCTACACCTTC.

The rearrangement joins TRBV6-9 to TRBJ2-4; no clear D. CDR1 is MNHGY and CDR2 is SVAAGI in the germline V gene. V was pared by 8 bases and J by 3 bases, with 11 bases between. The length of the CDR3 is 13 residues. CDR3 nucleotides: TGTGCCAGCTGTTCCCCAGGCAAAAACATTCAGTACTTC. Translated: CASCSPGKNIQYF.

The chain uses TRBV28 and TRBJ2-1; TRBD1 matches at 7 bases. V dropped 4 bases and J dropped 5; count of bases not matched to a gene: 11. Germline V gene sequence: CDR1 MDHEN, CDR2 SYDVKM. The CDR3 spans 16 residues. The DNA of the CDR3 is TGTGCCAGCAGTTCCGAGGGGGCCCCGCCAAACAATGAGCAGTTCTTC. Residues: CASSSEGAPPNNEQFF.

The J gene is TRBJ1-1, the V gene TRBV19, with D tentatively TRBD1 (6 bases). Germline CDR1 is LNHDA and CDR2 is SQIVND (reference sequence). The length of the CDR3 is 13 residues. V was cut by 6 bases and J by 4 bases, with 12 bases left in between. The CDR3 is CASRQGKSTEAFF. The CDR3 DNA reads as TGTGCCAGTAGACAGGGAAAGAGCACTGAAGCTTTCTTT.

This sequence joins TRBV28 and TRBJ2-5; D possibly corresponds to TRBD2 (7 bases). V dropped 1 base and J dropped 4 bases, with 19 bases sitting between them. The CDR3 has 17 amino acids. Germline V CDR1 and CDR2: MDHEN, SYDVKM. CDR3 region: CASSLYTAEGEGETQYF. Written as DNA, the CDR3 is TGTGCCAGCAGTTTATACACAGCTGAGGGGGAGGGAGAGACCCAGTACTTC.

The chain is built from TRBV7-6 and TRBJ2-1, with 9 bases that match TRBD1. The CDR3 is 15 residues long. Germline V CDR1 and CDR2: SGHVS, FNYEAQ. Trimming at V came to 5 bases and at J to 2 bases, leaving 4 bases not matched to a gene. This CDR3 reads CASSPGQGPYNEQFF. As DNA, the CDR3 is TGTGCCAGCAGCCCGGGACAGGGACCCTACAATGAGCAGTTCTTC. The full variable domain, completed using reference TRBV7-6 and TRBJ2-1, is GAGVSQSPRYKVTKRGQDVALRCDPISGHVSLYWYRQALGQGPEFLTYFNYEAQQDKSGLPNDRFSAERPEGSISTLTIQRTEQRDSAMYRCASSPGQGPYNEQFFGPGTRLTVL.

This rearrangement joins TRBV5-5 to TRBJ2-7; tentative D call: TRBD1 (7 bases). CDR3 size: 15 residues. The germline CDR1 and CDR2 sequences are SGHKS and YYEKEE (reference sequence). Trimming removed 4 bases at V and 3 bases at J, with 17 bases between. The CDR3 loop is CASSQEEGAGYEQYF. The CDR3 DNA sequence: TGTGCCAGCAGCCAAGAGGAGGGGGCTGGCTACGAGCAGTACTTC.

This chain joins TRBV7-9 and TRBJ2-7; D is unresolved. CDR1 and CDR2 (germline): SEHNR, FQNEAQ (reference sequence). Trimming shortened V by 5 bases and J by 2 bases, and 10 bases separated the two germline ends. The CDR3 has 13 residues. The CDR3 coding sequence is TGTGCCAGCAGCCCGCCCCAGCCCTACGAGCAGTACTTC. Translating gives CASSPPQPYEQYF.

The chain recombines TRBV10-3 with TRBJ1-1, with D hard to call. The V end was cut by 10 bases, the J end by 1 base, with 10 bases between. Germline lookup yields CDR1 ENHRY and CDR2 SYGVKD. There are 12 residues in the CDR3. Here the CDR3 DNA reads TGTGCCAGCCGAGCCGGGAACACTGAAGCTTTCTTT. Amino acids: CASRAGNTEAFF.

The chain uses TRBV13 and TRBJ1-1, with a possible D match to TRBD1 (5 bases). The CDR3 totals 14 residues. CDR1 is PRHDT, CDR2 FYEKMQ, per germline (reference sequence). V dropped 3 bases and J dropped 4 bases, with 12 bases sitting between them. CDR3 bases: TGTGCCAGCAGCTTGGGGCAGGGTGGCACTGAAGCTTTCTTT. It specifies CASSLGQGGTEAFF.

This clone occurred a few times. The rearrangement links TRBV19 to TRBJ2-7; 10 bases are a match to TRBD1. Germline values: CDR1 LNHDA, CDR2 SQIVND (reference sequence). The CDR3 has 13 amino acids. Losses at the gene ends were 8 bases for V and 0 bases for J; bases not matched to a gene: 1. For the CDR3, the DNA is TGTGCCAGTGGACAGGGGGACTCCTACGAGCAGTACTTC. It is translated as CASGQGDSYEQYF.

CDR3 loop: CASSPSGYTEAFF. DNA of the CDR3: TGTGCCAGTAGTCCTTCGGGCTACACTGAAGCTTTCTTT. The chain links TRBV19 to TRBJ1-1; no clear D gene. Looked up from germline, CDR1 is LNHDA and CDR2 is SQIVND (reference sequence). Between the trimmed V and J ends, which lost 5 bases and 3 bases, there was a span of 10 bases. The CDR3 is 13 residues long.

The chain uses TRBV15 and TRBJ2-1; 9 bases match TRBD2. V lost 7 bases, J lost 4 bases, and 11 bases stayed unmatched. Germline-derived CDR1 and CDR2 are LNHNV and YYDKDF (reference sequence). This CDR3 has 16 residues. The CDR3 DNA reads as TGTGCCACCATTCAAGGGGCGGGACTAGCTTACAATGAGCAGTTCTTC. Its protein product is CATIQGAGLAYNEQFF.

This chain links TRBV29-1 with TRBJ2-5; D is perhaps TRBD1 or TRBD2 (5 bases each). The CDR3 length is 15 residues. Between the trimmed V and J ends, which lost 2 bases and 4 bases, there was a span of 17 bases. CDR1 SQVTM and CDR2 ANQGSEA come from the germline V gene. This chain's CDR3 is CSVEKGASEGETQYF. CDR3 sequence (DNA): TGCAGCGTTGAAAAAGGGGCTAGTGAGGGAGAGACCCAGTACTTC.

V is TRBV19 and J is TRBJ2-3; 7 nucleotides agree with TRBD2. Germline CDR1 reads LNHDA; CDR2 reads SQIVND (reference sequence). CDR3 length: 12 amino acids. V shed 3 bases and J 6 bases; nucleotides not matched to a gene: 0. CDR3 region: CASSIGGDTQYF. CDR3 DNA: TGTGCCAGTAGTATCGGGGGGGATACGCAGTATTTT. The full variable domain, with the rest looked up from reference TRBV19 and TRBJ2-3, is DGGITQSPKYLFRKEGQNVTLSCEQNLNHDAMYWYRQDPGQGLRLIYYSQIVNDFQKGDIAEGYSVSREKKESFPLTVTSAQKNPTAFYLCASSIGGDTQYFGPGTRLTVL.

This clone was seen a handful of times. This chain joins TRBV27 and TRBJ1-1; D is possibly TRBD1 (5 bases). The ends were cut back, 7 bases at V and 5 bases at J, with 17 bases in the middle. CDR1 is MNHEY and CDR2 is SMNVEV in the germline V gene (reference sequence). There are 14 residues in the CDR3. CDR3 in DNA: TGTGCCAGCACTCCCGGCGATAAGGGGACTGAAGCTTTCTTT. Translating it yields CASTPGDKGTEAFF.

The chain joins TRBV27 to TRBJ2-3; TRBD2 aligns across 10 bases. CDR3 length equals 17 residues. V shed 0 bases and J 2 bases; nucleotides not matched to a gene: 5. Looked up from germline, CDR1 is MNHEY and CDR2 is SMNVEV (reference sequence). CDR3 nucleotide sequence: TGTGCCAGCAGTTTATCTAGCGGGGGGCCTATCACAGATACGCAGTATTTT. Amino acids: CASSLSSGGPITDTQYF.

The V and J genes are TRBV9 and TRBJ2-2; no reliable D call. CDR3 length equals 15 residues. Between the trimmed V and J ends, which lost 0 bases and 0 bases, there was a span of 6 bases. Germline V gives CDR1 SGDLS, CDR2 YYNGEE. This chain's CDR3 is CASSVVKSNTGELFF. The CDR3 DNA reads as TGTGCCAGCAGCGTAGTAAAGTCGAACACCGGGGAGCTGTTTTTT.

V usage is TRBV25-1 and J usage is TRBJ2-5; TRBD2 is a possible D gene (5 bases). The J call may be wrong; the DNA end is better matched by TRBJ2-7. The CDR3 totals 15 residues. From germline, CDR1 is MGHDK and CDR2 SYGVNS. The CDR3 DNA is TGTGCCAGCAGTGACCCGGCGGGCTCTAGTTACGAGCAGTACTTC. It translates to CASSDPAGSSYEQYF.